The next 4 T cell receptor beta chains were all read from a single sample in a study of identical twins (dated by TCRdb to 2016 to 2017). Library preparation used 5' RACE. This sample was sequenced with an Illumina HiSeq 2000. In TCRdb, the public reads were trimmed at Q25 with fastp and aligned with MiXCR, with productive beta chains retained. Duplicate CDR3 protein sequences are folded into a single record with the most common DNA and genes. The sample table holds under 900,000 distinct CDR3 sequences, of which 18% were seen once. In total, the top ten clones hold under 15% of the sample. This sample was also put to use in a study of T cells expressing NK-cell markers.

The specimen was PBMCs. The receptors come from a woman aged 18-30 years in good health.

The chain combines TRBV5-5 with TRBJ2-1; 13 bases match TRBD2. Germline loops: CDR1 SGHKS, CDR2 YYEKEE (reference sequence). The CDR3 has 15 residues. With 4 bases clipped from V and 8 bases from J, the junction kept 6 bases outside the gene matches. CDR3 sequence (DNA): TGTGCCAGCAGCCTGACTAGCGGGAGGTGGGATGAGCAGTTCTTC. It specifies CASSLTSGRWDEQFF.

This clonotype was detected only a few times. This chain joins TRBV9 and TRBJ2-5; D is unresolved. The V end was cut by 0 bases, the J end by 4 bases, with 7 bases between. Germline V CDR1 and CDR2: SGDLS, YYNGEE. This CDR3 comprises 13 residues. The CDR3 DNA sequence: TGTGCCAGCAGCGTAGAGCCAGGAGAGACCCAGTACTTC. Its translation is CASSVEPGETQYF. Complete variable domain (other parts from reference TRBV9 and TRBJ2-5): DSGVTQTPKHLITATGQRVTLRCSPRSGDLSVYWYQQSLDQGLQFLIQYYNGEERAKGNILERFSAQQFPDLHSELNLSSLELGDSALYFCASSVEPGETQYFGPGTRLLVL.

This clonotype was seen more than once but under ten times. This chain uses TRBV2 with TRBJ2-3; 10 nucleotides align to TRBD1. There are 15 residues in the CDR3. Trimming removed 6 bases from V and 4 bases from J; junction bases left unmatched: 7. Germline assignment: CDR1 SNHLY and CDR2 FYNNEI. The CDR3: CASRYRDRGSDTQYF. CDR3 nucleotide sequence: TGTGCCAGCAGATACCGGGACAGGGGATCAGATACGCAGTATTTT.

This clonotype appeared a few times. J is TRBJ2-7 and V is TRBV15; D is perhaps TRBD1 (5 bases). CDR3 size: 15 residues. Trimming left V 0 bases short and J 4 bases short, with 13 bases between. The germline V gene encodes CDR1 LNHNV and CDR2 YYDKDF (reference sequence). In DNA, the CDR3 is TGTGCCACCAGCAGAGATATTGGGGCCATGTACGAGCAGTACTTC. This codes for CATSRDIGAMYEQYF.